Below, one T cell receptor (beta chain) is given with its context. Its antigen remains undetermined. No much larger clone exists at a distance of one base, and base qualities are not known. This sample was included in a study of T cells in Graves' hyperthyroidism and ophthalmopathy (dated by TCRdb to about 2019). As for the study more broadly: Peripheral blood was collected at initial diagnosis, before any treatment. Whether ophthalmopathy could be predicted prospectively was tested in an independent validation cohort made up of about 20 hyperthyroidism patients plus 17 patients who later progressed to ophthalmopathy. Once sampling was done, hyperthyroidism patients were given methimazole at a starting dose of 30 mg daily, whereas ophthalmopathy patients were given high-dose intravenous methylprednisolone. According to the paper, TCR Vbeta CDR3 sequencing was carried out on 135 peripheral blood samples, which came from fewer than 50 ophthalmopathy, 75 to 80 hyperthyroidism and approximately 17 progressor patients. A discovery cohort of about 96 patients, 43 with Graves' ophthalmopathy and fewer than 65 with stable Graves' hyperthyroidism, was used to find distinguishing TCR V-J signatures. Thyroid tissue and blood T-cell repertoires from six Graves' hyperthyroidism patients were also compared in the study. For training and testing, the 95 to 100 patients in the discovery cohort were randomly divided in a 7:3 ratio.

Graves' hyperthyroidism was defined as stable when no progression to ophthalmopathy occurred over 18 months of follow-up. Hyperthyroidism patients were newly diagnosed, had a disease duration of under 2 months, and were aged 18 to 65 years. Any patient with an uncontrolled infection, another autoimmune disease, pregnancy or lactation was excluded. Diagnoses were based on clinical symptoms, serum thyroxine and TRAb, thyroid ultrasound and orbital computed tomography. PBMCs were isolated from about 10 ml of fresh peripheral blood by Ficoll-Paque density gradient centrifugation. Trizol reagent was used to extract total RNA, and RNA quality was then checked on an Agilent 2100 Bioanalyzer. Results and caveats for the whole study, not just this receptor: Sample size was not statistically predetermined, and blinding of investigators to group allocation was not performed. In validation, progression to ophthalmopathy was predicted by the model with 70.59% sensitivity and around 75% specificity, a median of approximately 6.5 months before onset. Ophthalmopathy was separated from stable hyperthyroidism by a 13 V-J signature model, with over 85% sensitivity and approximately 81% specificity obtained in cross-validation and 80%/75% obtained in testing. Most expanded thyroid clonotypes (frequency above 0.001) were also detected in blood, suggesting blood repertoires may reflect thyroid immune responses.

Taken from the germline V gene, the CDR1 and CDR2 loops are SGHDN and FVKESK. The V and J ends are trimmed by 3 bases and 7 bases, leaving 10 bases between them. Taken from cysteine to phenylalanine, the CDR3 has 13 residues. Here the CDR3 DNA is all that survives: 39 bases in frame from base 1. Amplification of TCR beta CDR3 regions was carried out from RNA transcripts. The TCR CDR3 was subjected to a first round of RT-PCR using the HTBI primer set and the Qiagen OneStep RT-PCR kit. Libraries were constructed in a second round of multiplex PCR, after which size selection and purification were carried out. Sequencing of the libraries was done on an Illumina HiSeq2000 using paired-end 100 bp reads. As for how the authors treated the data: Raw data were processed with SOAPnuke, discarding reads with adapters, uncalled bases, mean Phred below 15, or no exact constant-primer or identifier match. COPE v1.2.5 was used to merge the high-quality paired reads, and each unique nucleotide sequence was defined as a clonotype. Clonotypes were aligned to IMGT TRBV, TRBD and TRBJ reference segments using MiTCR v1.1. Analysis was restricted to V-J combinations with a frequency above 0.0001, which covered roughly 99% of repertoires. A TCS score was defined as the ratio of F50 (clonal expansion) to E x V (chaos), with BLOSUM62-based TCRdist applied between CDR3 peptides within each V-J. Welch's t-statistics and random forest reduced fewer than 600 V-J features to under 15, which were used in a naive Bayes classifier (R e1071). TCRdb redid the processing of the public reads, applying fastp at Q25 and MiXCR, and retained in-frame beta chains. Here each entry gathers all rows of one CDR3 protein and keeps the most common genes and DNA. The V and J calls and clone size come from TCRdb's table, not from the authors' own analysis. This sample holds approximately 360,000 distinct CDR3 sequences; approximately 25% were observed only once. Less than 75% of the sample rests with the top ten.

Sequencing was done on a sample of blood. This TCR came from a man aged 45-65 years with Graves' hyperthyroidism. Here the chain combines TRBV14 and TRBJ1-5; confidence is insufficient to name the D gene. The nucleotide sequence is given as TGTGCCAGCAGCCAGTCACGGTCGCAGCCCCAGCATTTT. This gives the protein CASSQSRSQPQHF. Extended through the reference TRBV14 and TRBJ1-5 proteins, this CDR3 yields the full variable domain: EAGVTQFPSHSVIEKGQTVTLRCDPISGHDNLYWYRRVMGKEIKFLLHFVKESKQDESGMPNNRFLAERTGGTYSTLKVQPAELEDSGVYFCASSQSRSQPQHFGDGTRLSIL.